One and the same sample provided the 7 T cell receptor beta chains below, sequenced in a study of T cell responses to AZD1222 COVID-19 vaccine. TCRdb's copy holds only in-frame clones and misses some; the assay was immunoSEQ multiplex PCR. The table shows 100,000 or so clones, with almost 85% occurring only once. The sequencing used peripheral blood, collected on day 0 of AZD1222 vaccination. These receptors all stem from an adult in good health.

The V call is TRBV4-1, the J call TRBJ2-7; D is ambiguous. V was clipped by 2 bases and J by 2 bases, with 10 bases between them. The CDR3 length is 14 residues. Germline CDR1 and CDR2: MGHRA and YSYEKL. The CDR3 nucleotides are TGCGCCAGCAGCCAAACACCAACCGCCTACGAGCAGTACGTC. Translation gives CASSQTPTAYEQYV.

Note on this clone: Within the sample, other DNA sequences also encode this same CDR3. This rearrangement joins TRBV5-1 to TRBJ1-1; no firm D call. The germline V gene has CDR1 SGHRS and CDR2 YFSETQ. Trimming removed 0 bases from V and 1 base from J, with 7 bases in between. This CDR3 is 14 amino acids long. CDR3 coding DNA: TGCGCCAGCAGCTTGGATTCCGGGAACACTGAAGCTTTCTTT. Translation gives CASSLDSGNTEAFF.

The rearrangement joins TRBV4-2 to TRBJ2-7, with TRBD2 matching 12 bases. CDR3 length: 14 amino acids. With 0 bases clipped from V and 9 bases from J, the junction kept 3 bases outside the gene matches. Germline-derived CDR1 and CDR2 are LGHNA and YNFKEQ. The CDR3: CASSQETSGRRQYF. CDR3 sequence (DNA): TGTGCCAGCAGCCAAGAGACTAGCGGGAGAAGGCAGTACTTC.

This chain links TRBV6-2 or TRBV6-3 with TRBJ2-3, with no clear D. Germline values: CDR1 MNHEY, CDR2 SVGEGT. V lost 6 bases, J lost 2 bases, and 15 bases lay in between. CDR3 size: 15 residues. As DNA, the CDR3 is TGTGCCAGCAGCCCACTCGAGAGCTACACAGATACGCAGTATTTT. Protein product: CASSPLESYTDTQYF.

The CDR3 DNA follows: TGTGCCAGCAGCCAAGAGGACGGGAACTATGGCTACACCTTC. Translating it yields CASSQEDGNYGYTF. V gene TRBV4-2 combines with J gene TRBJ1-2; D is uncertain. Germline CDR1 reads LGHNA; CDR2 reads YNFKEQ. V lost 0 bases and J 2 bases, leaving 7 bases between the germline ends. This CDR3 spans 14 amino acids.

The genes are TRBV29-1 and TRBJ1-5, with D unclear. The CDR3 loop spans 13 amino acids. In germline, CDR1 is SQVTM, CDR2 ANQGSEA. V was pared by 4 bases and J by 2 bases, with 9 bases between. In nucleotides, the CDR3 is TGCAGCGTTGCAGCACAAGGCAATCAGCCCCAGCATTTT. Protein: CSVAAQGNQPQHF. Combining the CDR3 with reference TRBV29-1 and TRBJ1-5 gives the whole variable domain SAVISQKPSRDICQRGTSLTIQCQVDSQVTMMFWYRQQPGQSLTLIATANQGSEATYESGFVIDKFPISRPNLTFSTLTVSNMSPEDSSIYLCSVAAQGNQPQHFGDGTRLSIL.

V and J are TRBV3-1 (or the pseudogene TRBV3-2) and TRBJ1-2; D is unclear. This CDR3 spans 11 amino acids. Per the germline V gene, CDR1 is LGHDT and CDR2 is YNNKEL (reference sequence). Trimming stripped 10 bases from V and 4 bases from J, with 10 bases between. For the CDR3, the DNA is TGTGCCATGTATAGCGTCTATGGCTACACCTTC. It translates to CAMYSVYGYTF.